These 6 T cell receptor beta chains share one sample of origin, sequenced in a study of cytomegalovirus exposure and HLA in healthy donors. The study ran its PCR with 60 Vbeta and 13 Jbeta primers. Assay used: immunoSEQ multiplex PCR; TCRdb lists only in-frame clones, some missing. The sample holds around 110,000 clones; more than 70% are singletons and the top ten take 2% to 3%. Sequencing used PBMCs. The origin of the receptors is a man aged 35-49 years in good health and CMV-seronegative.

This clone was found a few times. CDR3 protein: CASSPGTGGTSPLHF. DNA for the CDR3: TGCGCCAGCAGCCCCGGGACAGGGGGGACGTCACCCCTCCACTTT. The rearrangement joins TRBV5-1 to TRBJ1-6, with 11 bases matching TRBD1. CDR1 is SGHRS and CDR2 is YFSETQ in the germline V gene. The CDR3 has 15 amino acids. Trimming removed 4 bases from V and 10 bases from J; junction bases left unmatched: 7.

The V call is TRBV5-1, the J call TRBJ1-1, with D possibly TRBD1 on 6 matching bases. There are 13 residues in the CDR3. Looked up from germline, CDR1 is SGHRS and CDR2 is YFSETQ. V was cut by 5 bases and J by 7 bases, with 15 bases left in between. CDR3 DNA sequence: TGCGCCAGCAGGCCCAGGGGCGGAGGTGAAGCTTTCTTT. Protein sequence: CASRPRGGGEAFF.

This clone showed up just a few times. DNA for the CDR3: TGTGCCAGCAGCCAAGATGAGGCCAGGGGATCGCAGTATTTT. Amino acids: CASSQDEARGSQYF. The chain is built from TRBV4-2 and TRBJ2-3, with TRBD1 as a possible D gene (6 bases). Per germline, CDR1 LGHNA and CDR2 YNFKEQ. Trimming took off 0 bases at V and 10 bases at J, with 14 bases between the two ends. This CDR3 comprises 14 residues.

The chain is built from TRBV4-1 and TRBJ1-6; D is unresolved. The ends were cut back, 0 bases at V and 7 bases at J, with 10 bases in the middle. Per germline, CDR1 MGHRA and CDR2 YSYEKL. The CDR3 loop spans 15 amino acids. In nucleotides, the CDR3 is TGCGCCAGCAGCCAAGATCTTTACTTAAATTCACCCCTCCACTTT. It specifies CASSQDLYLNSPLHF.

J is TRBJ2-5 and V is TRBV4-2; 7 bases align to TRBD1. Looked up from germline, CDR1 is LGHNA and CDR2 is YNFKEQ. With 3 bases clipped from V and 5 bases from J, the junction kept 6 bases outside the gene matches. The CDR3 contains 14 residues. The CDR3 bases are TGTGCCAGCAGCCAGTTAGGGGGCCAGGAGACCCAGTACTTC. It yields the protein CASSQLGGQETQYF.

This rearrangement joins TRBV29-1 to TRBJ2-3; 7 bases are a match to TRBD2. The CDR3 loop spans 13 amino acids. The germline gives CDR1 SQVTM, CDR2 ANQGSEA. The ends lost 8 bases at V and 4 bases at J; junction bases unmatched: 9. The CDR3 spells CSTTGGPADTQYF. The CDR3 nucleotides are TGCAGCACCACGGGGGGACCCGCAGATACGCAGTATTTT.